These 13 T cell receptor beta chains came from one sample sequenced in a study of OX40 agonist ivuxolimab in advanced cancers. Assay used: immunoSEQ multiplex PCR; TCRdb lists only in-frame clones, some missing. The sample shows about 110,000 clones, around 90% of them seen only once. Sequencing was performed on CD4+ or CD8+ T cells sorted from blood, taken in a trial of the OX40 agonist ivuxolimab. Every receptor here comes from an adult with an advanced solid tumor such as melanoma, head and neck, liver or kidney cancer.

The chain joins TRBV11-1 to TRBJ2-5, with 7 bases identical to TRBD1. J was trimmed by 6 bases and V by 5 bases; bases with no gene match: 9. CDR1 and CDR2 from the germline V gene are SGHAT and FQDESV (reference sequence). This CDR3 is 14 amino acids long. The CDR3 nucleotides read TGTGCCAGCAGCCTCGGGACAGTTTTAAAGACCCAGTACTTC. The encoded protein is CASSLGTVLKTQYF. Full variable domain (missing parts from reference TRBV11-1 and TRBJ2-5): EAEVAQSPRYKITEKSQAVAFWCDPISGHATLYWYRQILGQGPELLVQFQDESVVDDSQLPKDRFSAERLKGVDSTLKIQPAELGDSAMYLCASSLGTVLKTQYFGPGTRLLVL.

The chain employs TRBV7-6 and TRBJ1-4; TRBD1 matches at 7 bases. CDR3 size: 19 residues. J gave up 5 bases and V 4 bases, and 19 bases lay outside the gene matches. The germline gives CDR1 SGHVS, CDR2 FNYEAQ. The CDR3, as DNA: TGTGCCAGCAGCTCCACCCACATTAGACTAGACAGGGCGAATGAAAAACTGTTTTTT. Protein product: CASSSTHIRLDRANEKLFF.

Concerning this clone: In the same sample, other DNA sequences code for this CDR3. This rearrangement joins TRBV7-2 to TRBJ1-4; D possibly corresponds to TRBD1 (5 bases). The CDR3 is made up of 15 amino acids. V lost 3 bases to trimming and J lost 5 bases, with 13 bases between them. Germline CDR1 reads SGHTA; CDR2 reads FQGNSA. The CDR3 is CASSLDGRGNEKLFF. CDR3 coding DNA: TGTGCCAGCAGCTTGGATGGGAGGGGAAATGAAAAACTGTTTTTT.

V gene TRBV18 combines with J gene TRBJ2-1; the D is unclear. V was pared by 2 bases and J by 1 base, with 6 bases between. The V gene's germline CDR1 is KGHSH and CDR2 LQKENI. This CDR3 has 14 amino acids. The CDR3 reads CASSPEPSYNEQFF. CDR3 bases: TGTGCCAGCTCACCAGAACCTTCCTACAATGAGCAGTTCTTC.

The rearrangement uses TRBV5-1 and TRBJ2-7, with 9 bases that match TRBD2. Germline V lookup: CDR1 SGHRS, CDR2 YFSETQ. Trimming removed 4 bases from V and 2 bases from J; junction bases left unmatched: 13. The CDR3 covers 17 residues. CDR3 DNA sequence: TGCGCCAGCAGCCCCCAGGGGTTAGCGGGAGTACCCTACGAGCAGTACTTC. Protein product: CASSPQGLAGVPYEQYF. Together with reference TRBV5-1 and TRBJ2-7, the CDR3 gives the full variable domain: KAGVTQTPRYLIKTRGQQVTLSCSPISGHRSVSWYQQTPGQGLQFLFEYFSETQRNKGNFPGRFSGRQFSNSRSEMNVSTLELGDSALYLCASSPQGLAGVPYEQYFGPGTRLTVT.

The chain recombines TRBV5-1 with TRBJ2-2, with 7 bases that match TRBD2. From germline, CDR1 is SGHRS and CDR2 YFSETQ. The V and J ends lost 0 bases and 0 bases, in that order; junction bases with no gene match: 2. This CDR3 has 16 residues. CDR3 coding DNA: TGCGCCAGCAGCTTGGAAGGACTAGCGAACACCGGGGAGCTGTTTTTT. Its translation is CASSLEGLANTGELFF.

V is TRBV6-5 and J is TRBJ1-3; D uncertain. The CDR3 is 13 amino acids. CDR1 and CDR2 from the germline V gene are MNHEY and SVGAGI. Trimming pared 5 bases from V and 4 bases from J, leaving 9 bases between. CDR3 in amino acids: CASSEEIGNTIYF. The CDR3 DNA reads TGTGCCAGCAGTGAAGAGATCGGAAACACCATATATTTT.

J is TRBJ1-2 and V is TRBV5-1; the D gene is possibly TRBD1 (6 bases). V was cut by 4 bases and J by 6 bases, with 13 bases left in between. The germline V gene has CDR1 SGHRS and CDR2 YFSETQ. The CDR3 covers 13 residues. This CDR3 is CASSQQGEHGYTF. For the CDR3, the DNA is TGCGCCAGCAGCCAACAGGGAGAGCATGGCTACACCTTC.

CDR3 bases: TGTGCCGGCCGGGACGGAAATTCACCCCTCCACTTT. It codes for CAGRDGNSPLHF. The chain carries TRBV5-3 and TRBJ1-6; weak D call: TRBD1 (5 bases). TRBV5-3 is marked as an open reading frame, function uncertain. V was pared by 10 bases and J by 7 bases, with 12 bases between. The length of the CDR3 is 12 residues.

J is TRBJ1-1 and V is TRBV5-6, with 8 bases identical to TRBD1. CDR1 and CDR2 from the germline V gene are SGHDT and YYEEEE. The V gene end was trimmed by 2 bases and the J gene end by 5 bases; junction bases not matched to a gene: 8. The CDR3 sequence is 15 residues long. The CDR3 is CASSLPGQGFTEAFF. As DNA, the CDR3 is TGTGCCAGCAGCTTACCAGGACAGGGTTTTACTGAAGCTTTCTTT. The complete variable domain, with remaining parts taken from reference TRBV5-6 and TRBJ1-1, reads DAGVTQSPTHLIKTRGQQVTLRCSPKSGHDTVSWYQQALGQGPQFIFQYYEEEERQRGNFPDRFSGHQFPNYSSELNVNALLLGDSALYLCASSLPGQGFTEAFFGQGTRLTVV.

This rearrangement joins TRBV2 to TRBJ2-5; D gene unclear. The J call is uncertain, as TRBJ2-7 better fits the DNA end. Looked up from germline, CDR1 is SNHLY and CDR2 is FYNNEI. This CDR3 is built from 13 residues. The CDR3 is CASSETALYEQYF. CDR3 coding DNA: TGTGCCAGCAGTGAAACTGCACTCTACGAGCAGTACTTC.

CDR3 in amino acids: CASSYNRKETQYF. Written as DNA, the CDR3 is TGTGCCAGCAGTTACAATCGGAAGGAGACCCAGTACTTC. The J gene is TRBJ2-5, the V gene TRBV6-6; no clear D. Germline loops: CDR1 MNHNY, CDR2 SVGAGI (reference sequence). CDR3 length equals 13 residues. Trimming stripped 2 bases from V and 5 bases from J, with 9 bases between.

This sequence joins TRBV11-3 and TRBJ1-1; 10 nucleotides match TRBD1. V was clipped by 5 bases and J by 8 bases; unmatched bases: 11. There are 15 residues in the CDR3. Germline values: CDR1 SGHNT, CDR2 YENEEA. The CDR3 nucleotides read TGTGCCAGCAGCCCCTCCGGGACAGGGGTGAACGAAGCTTTCTTT. This encodes CASSPSGTGVNEAFF.